A selection of T cell receptor beta chains follows, all from one sample in a study of blood T cell repertoires in COVID-19. Data came from immunoSEQ multiplex PCR; TCRdb stores just in-frame clones and leaves some out. Of 200,000 to 300,000 clones listed, approximately 82% are singletons. The source material was peripheral blood. These receptors all stem from an elderly woman with acute or convalescent COVID-19. CDR3s include the opening cysteine and the closing phenylalanine or tryptophan.

v_gene: TRBV6-5; j_gene: TRBJ2-1; CDR3aa: CASNSVQGNWNEQFF
v_gene: TRBV5-6; j_gene: TRBJ1-1; CDR3aa: CASSLIHSEAFF
v_gene: TRBV19; j_gene: TRBJ1-2; CDR3aa: CASQDRGRYGYTF
v_gene: TRBV12-3/TRBV12-4; j_gene: TRBJ1-4; CDR3aa: CASSRNSDEKLFF
v_gene: TRBV19; j_gene: TRBJ2-6; CDR3aa: CASSITSVSGANVLTF
v_gene: TRBV5-1; j_gene: TRBJ2-2; CDR3aa: CASSSATGGTGELFF
v_gene: TRBV20-1; j_gene: TRBJ2-3; CDR3aa: CSASNQGGPDTQYF
v_gene: TRBV27; j_gene: TRBJ2-2; CDR3aa: CASRRFREDTGELFF
v_gene: TRBV19; j_gene: TRBJ2-7; CDR3aa: CASSIRGGEQYF
v_gene: TRBV6-5; j_gene: TRBJ2-7; CDR3aa: CASSYSNGRGEQYF
v_gene: TRBV5-1; j_gene: TRBJ2-2; CDR3aa: CASSLATDNTGELFF
v_gene: TRBV15; j_gene: TRBJ2-1; CDR3aa: CTTSRDNGGGWVNEQFF
v_gene: TRBV13; j_gene: TRBJ2-4; CDR3aa: CASSLRGDIQYF
v_gene: TRBV7-2; j_gene: TRBJ1-2; CDR3aa: CASSYRGIYYGYTF
v_gene: TRBV5-1; j_gene: TRBJ1-4; CDR3aa: CASAQATTNEKLFF
v_gene: TRBV18; j_gene: TRBJ1-2; CDR3aa: CASSTSENYGYTF
v_gene: TRBV9; j_gene: TRBJ2-2; CDR3aa: CASSEKGQAGAGVWDTGELFF
v_gene: TRBV24-1; j_gene: TRBJ2-1; CDR3aa: CATSEGLAWSYNEQFF
v_gene: TRBV7-3; j_gene: TRBJ2-2; CDR3aa: CASSTSGGPTGELFF
v_gene: TRBV29-1; j_gene: TRBJ1-2; CDR3aa: CSEGTTYGYTF